The 3 T cell receptor beta chains below were found in one sample sequenced in a study of blood T cell repertoires in COVID-19. Libraries were prepared by immunoSEQ multiplex PCR; TCRdb keeps only in-frame clonotypes and omits some of them. Among 250,000 or so clones listed, roughly 85% were seen once. The sample consisted of PBMCs or T cells enriched from blood (not recorded which). All receptors come from a woman aged 45-59 years who had been exposed to COVID-19.

This chain uses TRBV5-4 with TRBJ1-2; tentatively, D is TRBD1 (6 bases). The CDR3 contains 16 residues. Trimming pared 0 bases from V and 5 bases from J, leaving 17 bases between. The germline CDR1 and CDR2 sequences are SGHNT and YYREEE (reference sequence). CDR3 region: CASSLAGAGDTYGYTF. The CDR3 DNA reads TGTGCCAGCAGCTTGGCCGGCGCAGGGGACACTTATGGCTACACCTTC.

The V gene is TRBV6-2 or TRBV6-3, the J gene TRBJ2-5, with a weak D call TRBD2 (6 bases). V was trimmed by 6 bases and J by 7 bases, leaving 12 bases between them. The CDR3 is made up of 12 amino acids. Germline V gene lookup returns CDR1 MNHEY and CDR2 SVGEGT. The CDR3 sequence: CASSFLGGTQYF. In DNA form, the CDR3 reads TGTGCCAGCAGCTTTCTGGGAGGGACCCAGTACTTC.

The chain uses TRBV27 and TRBJ1-1; maybe TRBD1 (5 bases). V was trimmed by 6 bases and J by 4 bases, leaving 21 bases between them. The CDR3 has 16 amino acids. The V gene's germline CDR1 is MNHEY and CDR2 SMNVEV (reference sequence). The CDR3 region is CASSFSRGGRGTEAFF. CDR3 nucleotides: TGTGCCAGCAGCTTCTCACGGGGGGGAAGGGGCACTGAAGCTTTCTTT.